A single sample gave rise to the 29 T cell receptor beta chains below, sequenced in a study of T cell responses to AZD1222 COVID-19 vaccine. Measured with immunoSEQ multiplex PCR; TCRdb has only the in-frame clones, and not every one. Among 79,000 or so clones listed, approximately 89% were seen once. Sequenced here: peripheral blood, sampled 28 days after the second AZD1222 dose. Every receptor here comes from an adult who received the AZD1222 COVID-19 vaccine.

The chain links TRBV18 to TRBJ2-5; the D gene is possibly TRBD1 (6 bases). The V gene's germline CDR1 is KGHSH and CDR2 LQKENI. This CDR3 spans 14 amino acids. The V end was cut by 7 bases, the J end by 4 bases, with 16 bases between. The CDR3 here is CASLPLGQGETQYF. CDR3 sequence (DNA): TGTGCCAGCTTACCCTTGGGACAAGGAGAGACCCAGTACTTC.

This chain joins TRBV18 and TRBJ2-7, with 9 bases fitting TRBD1. Unmatched junction bases numbered 3, after V lost 2 bases and J lost 4 bases. The CDR3 spans 14 residues. CDR1 and CDR2 (germline): KGHSH, LQKENI. CDR3 loop: CASSPRTGEYEQYF. CDR3 nucleotides: TGTGCCAGCTCACCAAGGACAGGGGAATACGAGCAGTACTTC.

As regards this clone: The same CDR3 also results from other DNA sequences found in this sample. V usage is TRBV5-1 and J usage is TRBJ2-5; D uncertain. V gave up 3 bases and J gave up 1 base, with 1 base separating them. CDR3 size: 11 residues. Germline values: CDR1 SGHRS, CDR2 YFSETQ. This chain's CDR3 is CASSSQETQYF. CDR3 sequence (DNA): TGCGCCAGCAGCTCCCAAGAGACCCAGTACTTC.

V gene TRBV7-2 combines with J gene TRBJ2-7, with D possibly matching TRBD1 (6 bases). Germline values: CDR1 SGHTA, CDR2 FQGNSA. The V end was cut by 0 bases, the J end by 7 bases, with 13 bases between. The CDR3 has 14 amino acids. DNA of the CDR3: TGTGCCAGCAGCTTAGCAAGGGGGTCGGGAGAGCAGTACTTC. It specifies CASSLARGSGEQYF.

This clone appeared once. The V call is TRBV6-2 or TRBV6-3, the J call TRBJ2-7; D not resolved. Between the trimmed V and J ends, which lost 2 bases and 2 bases, there was a span of 10 bases. Germline V gene sequence: CDR1 MNHEY, CDR2 SVGEGT. The CDR3 loop spans 14 amino acids. Written as DNA, the CDR3 is TGTGCCAGCAGTTACGTTCGTCAGCCCTACGAGCAGTACGTC. It codes for CASSYVRQPYEQYV.

The chain uses TRBV4-2 and TRBJ1-4; no clear D gene. V was shortened by 0 bases and J by 1 base, with 9 bases between the two germline ends. The CDR3 totals 16 residues. Germline V gene lookup returns CDR1 LGHNA and CDR2 YNFKEQ. The CDR3 spells CASSQDRTETNEKLFF. In nucleotides, the CDR3 is TGTGCCAGCAGCCAAGATCGAACAGAAACTAATGAAAAACTGTTTTTT.

This sequence joins TRBV4-1 and TRBJ2-1, with 10 bases matching TRBD2. V was pared by 4 bases and J by 5 bases, with 5 bases of the junction left unmatched. The germline gives CDR1 MGHRA, CDR2 YSYEKL. The CDR3 sequence is 15 residues long. The CDR3 region has the DNA TGCGCCAGCAGCCTGTTAGCGGGGGGAAACAATGAGCAGTTCTTC. Encoded protein: CASSLLAGGNNEQFF.

This clone appeared once. The chain links TRBV6-5 to TRBJ2-5; no clear D gene. This CDR3 is built from 14 residues. V lost 6 bases, J lost 1 base, and 12 bases lay in between. The germline V gene has CDR1 MNHEY and CDR2 SVGAGI. As DNA, the CDR3 is TGTGCCAGCAGGGCCGGGCCAAGCCAAGAGACCCAGTACTTC. It translates to CASRAGPSQETQYF.

The V and J genes are TRBV29-1 and TRBJ1-1, with TRBD1 matching 7 bases. This CDR3 contains 14 residues. Germline-derived CDR1 and CDR2 are SQVTM and ANQGSEA. Trimming took 5 bases from V and 3 from J; bases not matched to a gene: 9. The chain's CDR3 is CSVLSAGGYTEAFF. The DNA for the CDR3 is TGCAGCGTTTTGAGTGCAGGGGGATACACTGAAGCTTTCTTT.

The chain employs TRBV9 and TRBJ2-1; the match to TRBD1 covers 8 bases. V was pared by 3 bases and J by 5 bases, with 1 base of the junction left unmatched. CDR3 length: 13 amino acids. Per germline, CDR1 SGDLS and CDR2 YYNGEE. The CDR3 sequence is CASSGGQDNEQFF. The DNA of the CDR3 is TGTGCCAGCAGCGGGGGACAGGACAATGAGCAGTTCTTC.

The chain recombines TRBV6-2 or TRBV6-3 with TRBJ2-2; possibly TRBD2 for D (6 bases). V was clipped by 5 bases and J by 0 bases, with 10 bases between them. CDR1 and CDR2 (germline): MNHEY, SVGEGT. The CDR3 is 15 residues long. The CDR3 protein is CASSGTRTNTGELFF. The CDR3 DNA sequence: TGTGCCAGCAGTGGGACTCGCACGAACACCGGGGAGCTGTTTTTT.

This chain connects TRBV7-9 to TRBJ1-2; no clear D gene. Trimming took off 1 base at V and 8 bases at J, with 11 bases between the two ends. This CDR3 region has 13 residues. The germline CDR1 and CDR2 sequences are SEHNR and FQNEAQ (reference sequence). This CDR3 reads CASSLVIGEGYTF. CDR3 DNA: TGTGCCAGCAGCTTAGTGATCGGCGAAGGCTACACCTTC.

This chain joins TRBV4-2 and TRBJ1-1; D is unresolved. Germline V gene lookup returns CDR1 LGHNA and CDR2 YNFKEQ. This CDR3 contains 12 residues. With 1 base removed from V and 7 bases from J, the gap between germline ends came to 7 bases. CDR3 residues: CASSQGVFEAFF. As DNA, the CDR3 is TGTGCCAGCAGCCAAGGAGTATTTGAAGCTTTCTTT.

The J gene is TRBJ2-2, the V gene TRBV9, with 9 nucleotides matching TRBD2. The CDR3 is 16 amino acids. V trimming: 3 bases; J trimming: 1 base; junction bases outside the gene matches: 4. The germline V gene has CDR1 SGDLS and CDR2 YYNGEE. The CDR3 sequence: CASSGLSGGNTGELFF. CDR3 coding DNA: TGTGCCAGCAGCGGTCTTAGCGGGGGGAACACCGGGGAGCTGTTTTTT.

The chain combines TRBV3-1 (or the pseudogene TRBV3-2) with TRBJ2-7, with D perhaps assigned TRBD1 or TRBD2 (6 bases each). This CDR3 is 15 amino acids long. The germline V gene has CDR1 LGHDT and CDR2 YNNKEL (reference sequence). Trimming removed 1 base from V and 7 bases from J, with 17 bases in between. The CDR3 DNA reads as TGTGCCAGCAGCCAAGCCGGGGGCTCCCTCGGGGAGCAGTACTTC. Encoded protein: CASSQAGGSLGEQYF.

The chain carries TRBV6-4 and TRBJ1-3, with 8 bases matching TRBD1. V dropped 6 bases and J dropped 2; count of bases not matched to a gene: 9. This CDR3 spans 16 amino acids. In germline, CDR1 is MRHNA, CDR2 SNTAGT. CDR3 amino acids: CASRTLPDRAGNTIYF. The CDR3 nucleotides are TGTGCCAGCAGGACACTGCCGGACAGGGCTGGAAACACCATATATTTT.

This clone was seen once. This chain connects TRBV19 to TRBJ2-3; D remains ambiguous. The CDR3 sequence is 13 residues long. The V end was cut by 3 bases, the J end by 3 bases, with 7 bases between. Germline V CDR1 and CDR2: LNHDA, SQIVND (reference sequence). CDR3 sequence: CASSIPPTDTQYF. The CDR3 DNA sequence: TGTGCCAGTAGTATCCCCCCAACAGATACGCAGTATTTT.

The chain employs TRBV4-3 and TRBJ2-7; maybe TRBD1 (6 bases). The CDR3 contains 14 residues. CDR1 and CDR2 (germline): LGHNA, YSLEER. Trimming took 0 bases from V and 12 from J, leaving 18 bases between them. The CDR3 DNA sequence: TGCGCCAGCAGCCAAGAGAGGACAGACCCCCTCGCGTACTTC. As protein: CASSQERTDPLAYF.

V gene TRBV25-1 combines with J gene TRBJ2-7; 8 bases are shared with TRBD1. The trim removed 3 bases at V and 6 bases at J, leaving 4 bases unmatched. The CDR3 is made up of 13 amino acids. CDR1 is MGHDK, CDR2 SYGVNS, per germline. This CDR3 is CASSDWGTGEQYV. CDR3 coding DNA: TGTGCCAGCAGTGACTGGGGGACAGGCGAGCAGTACGTC.

The V and J genes are TRBV5-4 and TRBJ1-2, with 10 bases aligning to TRBD1. This CDR3 contains 13 residues. Per the germline V gene, CDR1 is SGHNT and CDR2 is YYREEE (reference sequence). Trimming cost V 4 bases and J 8 bases; bases outside gene matches: 5. The CDR3 sequence: CASSPTGGAGYTF. CDR3 bases: TGTGCCAGCAGCCCGACAGGGGGCGCGGGCTACACCTTC.

This clone was seen once. The chain joins TRBV20-1 to TRBJ1-1; possibly TRBD1 for D (6 bases). The CDR3 is made up of 13 amino acids. Trimming removed 3 bases from V and 4 bases from J, with 12 bases in between. CDR1 is DFQATT and CDR2 is SNEGSKA in the germline V gene (reference sequence). CDR3 loop: CSASSGARTEAFF. The DNA for the CDR3 is TGCAGTGCTAGTTCGGGGGCGCGCACTGAAGCTTTCTTT.

The V and J genes are TRBV7-3 and TRBJ1-2, with D hard to call. Germline V gene lookup returns CDR1 SGHTA and CDR2 FQGTGA. The germline V and J ends were trimmed by 5 bases and 2 bases, with 9 bases remaining between them. There are 13 residues in the CDR3. This chain's CDR3 is CASSEGRNYGYTF. The CDR3 DNA reads as TGTGCCAGCAGCGAAGGCAGGAACTATGGCTACACCTTC.

This chain connects TRBV2 to TRBJ2-3; D gene ambiguous. The CDR3 is 15 residues long. Germline values: CDR1 SNHLY, CDR2 FYNNEI. Between the trimmed V and J ends, which lost 4 bases and 0 bases, there was a span of 11 bases. CDR3 bases: TGTGCCAGCAGTGGGTTGGCAGGTAGCACAGATACGCAGTATTTT. Translating gives CASSGLAGSTDTQYF. Filled out from reference TRBV2 and TRBJ2-3, the complete variable domain reads EPEVTQTPSHQVTQMGQEVILRCVPISNHLYFYWYRQILGQKVEFLVSFYNNEISEKSEIFDDQFSVERPDGSNFTLKIRSTKLEDSAMYFCASSGLAGSTDTQYFGPGTRLTVL.

The rearrangement joins TRBV28 to TRBJ2-4, with 11 nucleotides matching TRBD2. CDR3 length equals 17 residues. J lost 0 bases, V lost 2 bases, and 3 bases had no gene match. CDR1 and CDR2 from the germline V gene are MDHEN and SYDVKM. The CDR3 loop is CASSLVTSGGAKNIQYF. CDR3 coding DNA: TGTGCCAGCAGTTTAGTTACTAGCGGGGGAGCCAAAAACATTCAGTACTTC.

The CDR3 sequence is CASSGLAGGITDTQYF. Here the CDR3 DNA reads TGTGCCAGCAGCGGACTAGCGGGGGGGATCACAGATACGCAGTATTTT. The chain couples TRBV9 to TRBJ2-3, with TRBD2 identical over 14 bases. This CDR3 is built from 16 residues. With V trimmed by 3 bases and J by 2 bases, 2 bases remained unmatched. Germline V gene lookup returns CDR1 SGDLS and CDR2 YYNGEE.

The J gene is TRBJ2-7, the V gene TRBV2; possibly TRBD1 or TRBD2 for D (5 bases each). V dropped 3 bases and J dropped 3 bases, with 12 bases sitting between them. The CDR3 is 14 residues long. Germline V gene data show CDR1 as SNHLY and CDR2 as FYNNEI. CDR3 loop: CASSDSGGRYEQYV. CDR3 bases: TGTGCCAGCAGTGATTCTGGGGGTCGCTACGAGCAGTACGTC.

J is TRBJ2-3 and V is TRBV20-1; 9 bases are shared with TRBD2. Unmatched junction bases numbered 5, after V lost 3 bases and J lost 4 bases. This CDR3 has 14 amino acids. Germline V gene sequence: CDR1 DFQATT, CDR2 SNEGSKA (reference sequence). CDR3 DNA: TGCAGTGCTAGTCCTAGCGGGGAACCAGATACGCAGTATTTT. Residues: CSASPSGEPDTQYF.

This chain uses TRBV15 with TRBJ1-3; weak D call: TRBD1 (6 bases). Germline V gene data show CDR1 as LNHNV and CDR2 as YYDKDF (reference sequence). Trimming cost V 1 base and J 2 bases, with 9 bases left between them. The CDR3 is made up of 15 amino acids. CDR3 sequence (DNA): TGTGCCACCAGCAGAGTAACAGGGACTGGAAACACCATATATTTT. It is translated as CATSRVTGTGNTIYF.

This clone is a singleton in its sample. V usage is TRBV5-5 and J usage is TRBJ1-2; perhaps TRBD1 as D (6 bases). Trimming pared 4 bases from V and 0 bases from J, leaving 19 bases between. The germline V gene has CDR1 SGHKS and CDR2 YYEKEE (reference sequence). The CDR3 spans 17 residues. The CDR3 here is CASSPGTLQGPNYGYTF. The CDR3 DNA is TGTGCCAGCAGCCCCGGGACACTACAAGGGCCTAACTATGGCTACACCTTC.